Listed below are T cell receptor beta chains from one sample, sequenced in a study of technical replicates of blood from a few donors. Clones were read by immunoSEQ multiplex PCR, and TCRdb kept only the in-frame ones, dropping some. Of about 60,000 clones in the sample, about 86% were seen once. The sequenced sample was PBMCs. These receptors were obtained from a human donor in good health. Some clones in this sample may be carry-over from other donors' samples. CDR3s include the opening cysteine and the closing phenylalanine or tryptophan. The order of the fields is CDR3 DNA, CDR3 protein, D gene, J gene, V gene, clone size. D genes are given only for firm matches. Only some rows state a clone size, as once, few, many or a class for expanded clones.

DNA: TGTGCCAGCAGCGCCTACCAGCGGCAAGAGACCCAGTACTTC
CDR3: CASSAYQRQETQYF
D: NA
J: TRBJ2-5
V: TRBV7-2
size: NA

DNA: TGTGCCAGCAGCGTGAGCGGGGGGGTTAAAGAGACCCAGTACTTC
CDR3: CASSVSGGVKETQYF
D: TRBD2
J: TRBJ2-5
V: TRBV5-4
size: NA

DNA: TGTGCCTGCACCGGGACTAGCGGGAGGGCCGGAGAGACCCAGTACTTC
CDR3: CACTGTSGRAGETQYF
D: TRBD2
J: TRBJ2-5
V: TRBV30
size: NA

DNA: TGTGCCAGCAGCCTCCGTTCCAATCAGCCCCAGCATTTT
CDR3: CASSLRSNQPQHF
D: NA
J: TRBJ1-5
V: TRBV11-2
size: NA

DNA: TGCGCCAGCAGCCAAGATCGGGGAACCTATGGCTACACCTTC
CDR3: CASSQDRGTYGYTF
D: NA
J: TRBJ1-2
V: TRBV4-1
size: NA

DNA: TGTGCCAGCACCGCCCGTGGGCTTCAGCCCCAGCATTTT
CDR3: CASTARGLQPQHF
D: NA
J: TRBJ1-5
V: TRBV6-1
size: once

DNA: TGTGCCAGCAGCGCATGGACTAGCGGGAGGTATGGTGAGCAGTTCTTC
CDR3: CASSAWTSGRYGEQFF
D: TRBD2
J: TRBJ2-1
V: TRBV14
size: NA

DNA: TGTGCCAGTAGTCCGCGAGTGACAGGGGATAGCAATCAGCCCCAGCATTTT
CDR3: CASSPRVTGDSNQPQHF
D: TRBD1
J: TRBJ1-5
V: TRBV19
size: NA

DNA: TGTGCCAGCAGTGAAACAGGGTTTCTCTCTGGAAACACCATATATTTT
CDR3: CASSETGFLSGNTIYF
D: NA
J: TRBJ1-3
V: TRBV6-1
size: NA

DNA: TGTGCCTGTAGCGGGAGGAGCTCCTACAATGAGCAGTTCTTC
CDR3: CACSGRSSYNEQFF
D: TRBD2
J: TRBJ2-1
V: TRBV30
size: NA

DNA: TGTGCCAGCAGTGACTACAGCCTCTCCTCCTACAATGAGCAGTTCTTC
CDR3: CASSDYSLSSYNEQFF
D: NA
J: TRBJ2-1
V: TRBV2
size: NA

DNA: TGCAGCGTTCAGGGGGCCCGGAACACCGGGGAGCTGTTTTTT
CDR3: CSVQGARNTGELFF
D: TRBD1
J: TRBJ2-2
V: TRBV29-1
size: NA

DNA: TGTGCCAGCAGCGTAGCGGCGGGACAAGAGACCCAGTACTTC
CDR3: CASSVAAGQETQYF
D: NA
J: TRBJ2-5
V: TRBV9
size: once

DNA: TGTGCCAGCAGTTACGAAACAGGGACAAATTCACCCCTCCACTTT
CDR3: CASSYETGTNSPLHF
D: NA
J: TRBJ1-6
V: TRBV6-5
size: few

DNA: TGTGCCAGCAGCCTCCCGGGGGTCGCGGGAGCGGAGCAGTTCTTC
CDR3: CASSLPGVAGAEQFF
D: TRBD2
J: TRBJ2-1
V: TRBV13
size: once

DNA: TGTGCCAGCAGTATAGCGGGGGCCCAACTAAGGACCCAGTACTTC
CDR3: CASSIAGAQLRTQYF
D: TRBD2
J: TRBJ2-5
V: TRBV6-5
size: NA

DNA: TGTGCCAGCAGCCAGGGATCACACAGGGGGCAATCCTACGAGCAGTACTTC
CDR3: CASSQGSHRGQSYEQYF
D: TRBD1
J: TRBJ2-7
V: TRBV4-2
size: NA

DNA: TGTGCCAGTAGCCCAACAGGGGCCGATGAGCAGTTCTTC
CDR3: CASSPTGADEQFF
D: TRBD1
J: TRBJ2-1
V: TRBV19
size: NA

DNA: TGTGCCAGCAGGGTTAGCGGGAGTGCTGATACGCAGTATTTT
CDR3: CASRVSGSADTQYF
D: TRBD2
J: TRBJ2-3
V: TRBV2
size: NA

DNA: TGTGCCAGCAGCCCTGGACTAGCGGGGGGTCCAGATACGCAGTATTTT
CDR3: CASSPGLAGGPDTQYF
D: TRBD2
J: TRBJ2-3
V: TRBV7-9
size: NA

DNA: TGTGCCAGTAATACCGGGACAGGACTCTATAGCAATCAGCCCCAGCATTTT
CDR3: CASNTGTGLYSNQPQHF
D: TRBD1
J: TRBJ1-5
V: TRBV19
size: NA

DNA: TGTGCCATCAGAGACACCGGACTAGTGGGCAATTACACAGATACGCAGTATTTT
CDR3: CAIRDTGLVGNYTDTQYF
D: TRBD2
J: TRBJ2-3
V: TRBV10-3
size: NA

DNA: TGTGCCAGCAGCAAAGCTGGACAGGGGGGGAACACTGAAGCTTTCTTT
CDR3: CASSKAGQGGNTEAFF
D: NA
J: TRBJ1-1
V: TRBV21-1
size: NA

DNA: TGTGCCAGCAGACCTCTTCGGGGAAAAAGCAATCAGCCCCAGCATTTT
CDR3: CASRPLRGKSNQPQHF
D: NA
J: TRBJ1-5
V: TRBV6-6
size: NA

DNA: TGTGCCAGCAGCACCAGAACTAGCGGGGTTTACAATGAGCAGTTCTTC
CDR3: CASSTRTSGVYNEQFF
D: TRBD2
J: TRBJ2-1
V: TRBV11-2
size: NA